Each of the 19 T cell receptor beta chains below was sequenced from the same sample in a study of chemoradiotherapy in HPV16-positive cancers. Using immunoSEQ multiplex PCR, the repertoire was profiled, and TCRdb retains in-frame clones only, with some absent. The table shows under 35,000 clones, with over 85% occurring only once. The input for sequencing was blood, taken from a patient who underwent chemoradiotherapy. These receptors all come from a human donor with HPV-associated anogenital cancer.

The CDR3 is CASSPGGVYDEQFF. In DNA form, the CDR3 reads TGCGCCAGCAGCCCGGGTGGAGTATATGATGAGCAGTTCTTC. V usage is TRBV5-1 and J usage is TRBJ2-1; D is unclear. The V and J ends lost 4 bases and 8 bases respectively, with 16 bases between them. CDR1 is SGHRS, CDR2 YFSETQ, per germline. CDR3 size: 14 residues.

V is TRBV5-6 and J is TRBJ2-5; 10 bases match TRBD1. CDR1 SGHDT and CDR2 YYEEEE come from the germline V gene. The junction had 7 bases not matched to a gene; V was cut back by 7 bases and J by 4 bases. CDR3 size: 14 residues. The CDR3 protein is CASGRTGGTETQYF. The CDR3 coding sequence is TGTGCCAGCGGTCGGACAGGGGGAACAGAGACCCAGTACTTC.

The chain uses TRBV5-1 and TRBJ2-7, with D perhaps assigned TRBD1 or TRBD2 (6 bases each). CDR1 is SGHRS and CDR2 is YFSETQ in the germline V gene. The CDR3 is 17 amino acids. Trimming left V 3 bases short and J 1 base short, with 20 bases between. CDR3 sequence: CASSYAPQGSGSYEQYF. CDR3 nucleotide sequence: TGCGCCAGCAGCTATGCCCCCCAGGGGAGCGGGTCCTACGAGCAGTACTTC.

The rearrangement joins TRBV5-1 to TRBJ2-2; D not resolved. The CDR3 loop spans 14 amino acids. The germline gives CDR1 SGHRS, CDR2 YFSETQ. With 0 bases removed from V and 3 bases from J, the gap between germline ends came to 6 bases. CDR3 in DNA: TGCGCCAGCAGCTTGGTGCCAGACACCGGGGAGCTGTTTTTT. The encoded protein is CASSLVPDTGELFF.

The chain is built from TRBV29-1 and TRBJ1-2; TRBD1 matches 7 bases. Germline V gene lookup returns CDR1 SQVTM and CDR2 ANQGSEA. J gave up 4 bases and V 3 bases, and 11 bases lay outside the gene matches. The CDR3 is made up of 15 amino acids. The CDR3 sequence: CSVDRQGGWSYGYTF. The CDR3 DNA reads as TGCAGCGTTGACCGACAGGGAGGATGGTCCTATGGCTACACCTTC.

The rearrangement uses TRBV11-2 and TRBJ2-1; D gene uncertain. Trimming pared 1 base from V and 7 bases from J, leaving 5 bases between. The germline V gene encodes CDR1 SGHAT and CDR2 FQNNGV. This CDR3 comprises 12 residues. CDR3 in amino acids: CASSLGDNEQFF. CDR3 bases: TGTGCCAGCAGCTTAGGTGATAATGAGCAGTTCTTC.

The count of this clone is one. The chain carries TRBV29-1 and TRBJ2-5; D ambiguous. The CDR3 spans 13 residues. The germline V gene has CDR1 SQVTM and CDR2 ANQGSEA. Trimming removed 3 bases from V and 3 bases from J, with 11 bases in between. CDR3 DNA: TGCAGCGTTGAGTCACTGTTAAAAGAGACCCAGTACTTC. This sequence encodes CSVESLLKETQYF.

CDR3 bases: TGTGCCAGCAGCTCGGGACAATACAATGAGCAGTTCTTC. It encodes CASSSGQYNEQFF. The V gene is TRBV7-2, the J gene TRBJ2-1; possibly TRBD1 for D (6 bases). The V gene lost 4 bases and the J gene lost 4 bases, with 8 bases spanning the gap. CDR1 and CDR2 (germline): SGHTA, FQGNSA. This CDR3 spans 13 amino acids.

The rearrangement uses TRBV18 and TRBJ2-4, with no clear D. Germline V lookup: CDR1 KGHSH, CDR2 LQKENI. Between the trimmed V and J ends, which lost 4 bases and 0 bases, there was a span of 7 bases. This CDR3 region has 14 residues. This CDR3 is CASSQDIAKNIQYF. The CDR3 nucleotides read TGTGCCAGCTCACAAGACATAGCCAAAAACATTCAGTACTTC.

The CDR3 DNA follows: TGTGCCAGCAGCTTTGAGGTCCCAGATACGCAGTATTTT. Translated, it gives CASSFEVPDTQYF. This rearrangement joins TRBV7-9 to TRBJ2-3, with unresolved D. V was trimmed by 3 bases and J by 4 bases, leaving 8 bases between them. This CDR3 comprises 13 residues. CDR1 is SEHNR and CDR2 is FQNEAQ in the germline V gene (reference sequence).

The V gene is TRBV27, the J gene TRBJ2-5; no definite D call. This CDR3 region has 16 residues. Germline CDR1 MNHEY, CDR2 SMNVEV (reference sequence). Trimming removed 5 bases at V and 0 bases at J, with 16 bases between. The CDR3 region is CASSPNGKTYQETQYF. CDR3 in DNA: TGTGCCAGCAGTCCGAACGGAAAAACGTACCAAGAGACCCAGTACTTC.

This chain connects TRBV29-1 to TRBJ2-7, with D unclear. Germline CDR1 is SQVTM and CDR2 is ANQGSEA. The CDR3 runs to 13 residues. V was shortened by 4 bases and J by 1 base, with 11 bases between the two germline ends. CDR3 nucleotide sequence: TGCAGCGTTGGATCCAGCGCTTCCTACGAGCAGTACTTC. It codes for CSVGSSASYEQYF.

The CDR3 DNA is TGTGCCAGCAGCTTGCACCGACAGGGTAGTAATCAGCCCCAGCATTTT. Translation gives CASSLHRQGSNQPQHF. The chain recombines TRBV7-2 with TRBJ1-5; 7 bases are shared with TRBD1. This CDR3 spans 16 amino acids. Losses at the gene ends were 3 bases for V and 4 bases for J; bases not matched to a gene: 9. Germline lookup yields CDR1 SGHTA and CDR2 FQGNSA.

The V gene is TRBV7-4, the J gene TRBJ1-5; D is possibly TRBD1 (5 bases). Germline V CDR1 and CDR2: SGHVT, SQSDAQ. Trimming pared 1 base from V and 0 bases from J, leaving 13 bases between. The CDR3 is made up of 17 amino acids. CDR3 DNA: TGTGCCAGCAGCTTAGGGGGGACCAACTATAGCAATCAGCCCCAGCATTTT. Translating gives CASSLGGTNYSNQPQHF.

V usage is TRBV4-2 and J usage is TRBJ2-7; D uncertain. The V end lost 1 base, the J end lost 6 bases, and 19 bases lay between the germline ends. The CDR3 extends over 16 amino acids. Germline V CDR1 and CDR2: LGHNA, YNFKEQ. The CDR3 DNA reads TGTGCCAGCAGCCAAGTCTCGACATACCAAAGGGCCGAGCAGTACTTC. Protein product: CASSQVSTYQRAEQYF.

This sequence joins TRBV7-9 and TRBJ2-3; 9 bases agree with TRBD2. V shed 4 bases, J shed 4 bases, and the junction held 12 bases outside the gene matches. CDR3 length: 17 residues. Germline CDR1 SEHNR, CDR2 FQNEAQ (reference sequence). CDR3 nucleotide sequence: TGTGCCAGCAGCTGGCCCTCTAGCGGGATAGAGGCAGATACGCAGTATTTT. Its protein product is CASSWPSSGIEADTQYF.

The chain has TRBV6-5 and TRBJ1-5; D unclear. The CDR3 sequence is 12 residues long. Germline V gene sequence: CDR1 MNHEY, CDR2 SVGAGI. The V end was cut by 5 bases, the J end by 0 bases, with 2 bases between. The DNA of the CDR3 is TGTGCCAGCAGTAATAGCAATCAGCCCCAGCATTTT. Encoded protein: CASSNSNQPQHF.

The chain has TRBV4-2 and TRBJ1-1; D not resolved. The CDR3 loop spans 11 amino acids. V gave up 3 bases and J gave up 1 base, with 0 bases separating them. The germline V gene encodes CDR1 LGHNA and CDR2 YNFKEQ. This CDR3 is CASSQNTEAFF. CDR3 in DNA: TGTGCCAGCAGCCAGAACACTGAAGCTTTCTTT.

The chain joins TRBV29-1 to TRBJ2-1; 7 bases line up with TRBD1. Germline V CDR1 and CDR2: SQVTM, ANQGSEA. With V trimmed by 5 bases and J by 4 bases, 8 bases remained unmatched. The CDR3 totals 14 residues. The CDR3 region has the DNA TGCAGCGTTCTTACCGGGACAGCGTACAATGAGCAGTTCTTC. Protein sequence: CSVLTGTAYNEQFF.